The present T cell receptor (beta chain) was sequenced within a study of blood T cell repertoires in COVID-19. Overall study context: There were acute and convalescent COVID-19 samples, and they came from the United States, Italy and Spain.

Trimming cost V 1 base and J 6 bases; bases outside gene matches: 3. There are 14 residues in the CDR3. The germline V gene encodes CDR1 SGHVS and CDR2 FQNEAQ. Original processing methods: The assay estimated nucleated cells by amplifying reference gene primers. The data were produced by immunoSEQ multiplex PCR, yet TCRdb's version contains in-frame clones alone and is incomplete. V and J calls plus clone size are reproduced from that table; the DNA served to infer D and trimming. The sample shows about 210,000 clones, 82% of them seen only once. The source is a woman aged 35 to 49 with acute or convalescent COVID-19. The V and J genes are TRBV7-8 and TRBJ2-3, with 8 nucleotides matching TRBD1. The sequenced sample was peripheral blood. The CDR3 is CASSLGTGPDTQYF. The CDR3, as DNA: TGTGCCAGCAGCTTAGGGACAGGGCCGGATACGCAGTATTTT.